A few counts support the clone carrying this T cell receptor beta chain. What it recognizes is unknown. The sample is drawn from a study of cytomegalovirus exposure and HLA in healthy donors. Study conclusions and caveats: The authors enumerated some 170 TCR beta chains as linked to cytomegalovirus.

The germline gives CDR1 MNHNS, CDR2 SASEGT. Trimming shortened V by 0 bases and J by 7 bases, and 9 bases separated the two germline ends. The CDR3 sequence is 13 residues long. Method: immunoSEQ multiplex PCR; TCRdb's copy keeps in-frame clones and lacks some. The table shows approximately 240,000 clones, with 75% to 95% occurring only once. The sequence was collected from a woman in her late teens or twenties in good health and CMV-seronegative. V gene TRBV6-1 combines with J gene TRBJ1-2; D not resolved. The sample consisted of PBMCs. CDR3 residues: CASSEASESGYTF. CDR3 in DNA: TGTGCCAGCAGTGAAGCGAGCGAATCTGGCTACACCTTC.